This entry lists 22 T cell receptor beta chains sequenced from one sample in a study of molecular identifiers for immune sequencing clone quantification. TCRdb processed the PCR reads anew with MiXCR; each CDR3 protein has one entry. The data contain more than 450,000 distinct CDR3 sequences, about 25% of them singletons. The sample taken for sequencing was naive CD8+ T cells from blood, with Jurkat cell RNA spiked in. The subset denotes: FACS-sorted CD8+CD4-CCR7+CD45RA+ naive T cells. All receptors come from a human donor in good health. Some libraries in this study had Jurkat cell RNA spiked in.

Notes on this clonotype: At one boundary the junction diverges from the germline segment, which might be a read error. The J gene is TRBJ1-1, the V gene TRBV19; no clear D. The CDR3 has 15 residues. Germline CDR1 reads LNHDA; CDR2 reads SQIVND (reference sequence). The CDR3 loop reads CASSIDITVNTEAIF. The CDR3 region has the DNA TGTGCCAGTAGTATAGACATTACAGTGAACACTGAAGCTATCTTT.

This clonotype was counted only a few times. The chain couples TRBV4-3 to TRBJ2-1, with 10 bases matching TRBD1. CDR3 length: 16 amino acids. V gave up 3 bases and J gave up 9 bases; unmatched junction bases: 11. The V gene's germline CDR1 is LGHNA and CDR2 YSLEER. The CDR3 nucleotides read TGCGCCAGCAGCCAGGGAAGGGGACAGGGGAGTCTTGAGCAGTTCTTC. Translation gives CASSQGRGQGSLEQFF.

The rearrangement links TRBV2 to TRBJ2-7; 8 bases fit TRBD2. The CDR3 extends over 15 amino acids. V shed 6 bases, J shed 0 bases, and the junction held 7 bases outside the gene matches. Germline V gives CDR1 SNHLY, CDR2 FYNNEI. CDR3 DNA sequence: TGTGCCAGCAGCCCTGTAGCGGGGAGCTCCTACGAGCAGTACTTC. Encoded protein: CASSPVAGSSYEQYF.

Here the CDR3 DNA reads TGTGCCAGCAGCAAAAACTCGGGGGAGACCCAGTACTTC. Amino acid sequence: CASSKNSGETQYF. The V and J genes are TRBV12-3 or TRBV12-4 and TRBJ2-5, with D perhaps matching TRBD2 (5 bases). This CDR3 has 13 amino acids. With 6 bases removed from V and 5 bases from J, the gap between germline ends came to 13 bases.

As regards this clonotype: A much larger clone sits a single nucleotide away, making a read error possible. Since the CDR3 does not end with the conserved phenylalanine or tryptophan, this likely comes from a read error. V and J are TRBV7-2 and TRBJ2-7, with D tentatively TRBD1 or TRBD2 (5 bases each). The V and J ends lost 4 bases and 0 bases respectively, with 10 bases between them. The germline gives CDR1 SGHTA, CDR2 FQGNSA. The CDR3 consists of 14 residues. In DNA form, the CDR3 reads TGTGCCAGCAGCTCGAGGGGACGCTCCTACGAGCAGTACATC. Its translation is CASSSRGRSYEQYI.

The chain links TRBV7-7 to TRBJ2-3, with TRBD2 as a possible D gene (5 bases). CDR1 SSHAT and CDR2 FNYEAQ come from the germline V gene (reference sequence). V gave up 1 base and J gave up 4 bases, with 12 bases separating them. There are 15 residues in the CDR3. The CDR3 bases are TGTGCCAGCAGCTTAGGGAATTTCGGGGCAGATACGCAGTATTTT. The encoded protein is CASSLGNFGADTQYF. The full variable domain, with the rest looked up from reference TRBV7-7 and TRBJ2-3, is GAGVSQSPRYKVTKRGQDVTLRCDPISSHATLYWYQQALGQGPEFLTYFNYEAQPDKSGLPSDRFSAERPEGSISTLTIQRTEQRDSAMYRCASSLGNFGADTQYFGPGTRLTVL.

The rearrangement links TRBV25-1 to TRBJ2-1, with D unclear. Germline CDR1 is MGHDK and CDR2 is SYGVNS. The CDR3 sequence is 15 residues long. The V end was cut by 3 bases, the J end by 1 base, with 10 bases between. The CDR3 region is CASSDVGLSYNEQFF. The CDR3 nucleotides read TGTGCCAGCAGTGACGTGGGCTTGTCCTACAATGAGCAGTTCTTC.

This clonotype was seen a handful of times. The chain has TRBV5-1 and TRBJ2-7; the match to TRBD1 covers 9 bases. The CDR3 has 16 residues. CDR1 is SGHRS and CDR2 is YFSETQ in the germline V gene. V dropped 0 bases and J dropped 2; count of bases not matched to a gene: 6. For the CDR3, the DNA is TGCGCCAGCAGCTTGGCAGTGGGACAGGGTGCCTACGAGCAGTACTTC. Amino acids: CASSLAVGQGAYEQYF.

This clonotype was recorded a few times. This chain joins TRBV20-1 and TRBJ2-7, with 7 bases that match TRBD2. This CDR3 has 15 residues. J lost 4 bases, V lost 1 base, and 10 bases had no gene match. Germline V gene data show CDR1 as DFQATT and CDR2 as SNEGSKA (reference sequence). In nucleotides, the CDR3 is TGCAGTGCTAGAGTTTACGGGACTAACCCTTACGAGCAGTACTTC. Translated: CSARVYGTNPYEQYF.

Worth noting for this clonotype: It may be a read error: a sequence one base away is much more abundant. The genes are TRBV29-1 and TRBJ2-2, with D maybe TRBD2 (5 bases). The CDR3 extends over 11 amino acids. Germline lookup yields CDR1 SQVTM and CDR2 ANQGSEA. CDR3 region: CSVVVTGEQFF. Here the CDR3 DNA reads TGCAGCGTTGTAGTCACCGGGGAGCAGTTTTTT.

This chain joins TRBV29-1 and TRBJ1-5; D gene unclear. This CDR3 comprises 15 residues. Germline V gene data show CDR1 as SQVTM and CDR2 as ANQGSEA. Trimming took off 0 bases at V and 6 bases at J, with 15 bases between the two ends. The CDR3 loop reads CSVEDPSNPGQPQHF. In DNA, the CDR3 is TGCAGCGTTGAAGATCCCTCAAACCCCGGTCAGCCCCAGCATTTT.

The sample holds a few counts of this clonotype. An end of the junction differs from the germline gene, which may be a read error. The chain is built from TRBV7-7 and TRBJ2-2; 9 bases are shared with TRBD1. Germline values: CDR1 SSHAT, CDR2 FNYEAQ (reference sequence). This CDR3 region has 15 residues. The CDR3 spells CASSSGTGSAGELFF. CDR3 sequence (DNA): TGTGCTAGCAGCTCCGGGACAGGGTCAGCCGGGGAGCTGTTTTTT.

This clonotype showed up many times. The chain carries TRBV11-2 and TRBJ2-1; D unclear. CDR1 and CDR2 (germline): SGHAT, FQNNGV. V was shortened by 6 bases and J by 5 bases, with 5 bases between the two germline ends. This CDR3 contains 11 residues. The CDR3 nucleotides read TGTGCCAGCAGTTTCGACAATGAGCAGTTCTTC. Its protein product is CASSFDNEQFF.

This clonotype has only a few counts. The J gene is TRBJ2-7, the V gene TRBV12-3 or TRBV12-4; a weak D match, TRBD1 (6 bases). The V end was cut by 3 bases, the J end by 7 bases, with 10 bases between. The CDR3 runs 12 residues. The CDR3 nucleotides are TGTGCCAGCAGTTTGCTGAGGGGGGAGCAGTACTTC. It specifies CASSLLRGEQYF.

This clonotype has at least ten counts. This sequence joins TRBV5-1 and TRBJ2-5, with 7 positions matching TRBD1. The germline V gene encodes CDR1 SGHRS and CDR2 YFSETQ. CDR3 length equals 14 residues. The V gene end was trimmed by 0 bases and the J gene end by 7 bases; junction bases not matched to a gene: 6. This CDR3 reads CASSLDRGRWTQYF. As DNA, the CDR3 is TGCGCCAGCAGCTTGGACAGGGGAAGATGGACCCAGTACTTC.

The CDR3 nucleotides are TGTGCCAGCAGCCAAGCATCTGGGTCCTACGAGCAGTACTTC. It codes for CASSQASGSYEQYF. V gene TRBV4-2 combines with J gene TRBJ2-7, with D uncertain. The CDR3 loop spans 14 amino acids. The V end lost 1 base, the J end lost 1 base, and 8 bases lay between the germline ends. The V gene's germline CDR1 is LGHNA and CDR2 YNFKEQ.

CDR3 in amino acids: CASSSTGGNGYTF. As DNA, the CDR3 is TGTGCCAGCAGTTCGACAGGGGGCAATGGCTACACCTTC. The chain uses TRBV27 and TRBJ1-2; TRBD1 aligns across 10 bases. This CDR3 region has 13 residues. CDR1 and CDR2 (germline): MNHEY, SMNVEV (reference sequence). Germline trimming cut 4 bases from V and 6 bases from J; bases unmatched to any gene: 2.

This clonotype was counted at least ten times. The chain is built from TRBV7-2 and TRBJ1-2; tentative D call: TRBD1 (5 bases). The V gene's germline CDR1 is SGHTA and CDR2 FQGNSA. The CDR3 contains 15 residues. V shed 1 base and J shed 2 bases, with 11 bases lying between them. The CDR3 loop reads CASSLEGTRNYGYTF. In DNA form, the CDR3 reads TGTGCCAGCAGCTTAGAGGGGACGAGGAACTATGGCTACACCTTC.

This clonotype was observed many times. The chain couples TRBV9 to TRBJ2-5; perhaps TRBD2 as D (6 bases). Trimming cost V 3 bases and J 1 base, with 19 bases left between them. CDR3 length: 17 residues. Germline loops: CDR1 SGDLS, CDR2 YYNGEE. This CDR3 reads CASSAHRDSHPQETQYF. The CDR3 coding sequence is TGTGCCAGCAGCGCCCACCGGGACTCCCATCCCCAAGAGACCCAGTACTTC.

Note on this clonotype: Being one base from a much bigger clone, this may be a read error. The chain couples TRBV25-1 to TRBJ2-1; 9 nucleotides match TRBD1. With V trimmed by 4 bases and J by 15 bases, 4 bases remained unmatched. The CDR3 extends over 11 amino acids. Germline-derived CDR1 and CDR2 are MGHDK and SYGVNS. The CDR3 region has the DNA TGTGCCAGCAGTGCAGGGACAGGGCGGTTCTTC. It specifies CASSAGTGRFF. The full variable domain, its missing parts supplied by reference TRBV25-1 and TRBJ2-1, is EADIYQTPRYLVIGTGKKITLECSQTMGHDKMYWYQQDPGMELHLIHYSYGVNSTEKGDLSSESTVSRIRTEHFPLTLESARPSHTSQYLCASSAGTGRFFGPGTRLTVL.

This clonotype was counted a few times. The gene calls are TRBV29-1 and TRBJ1-2; D remains ambiguous. This CDR3 comprises 12 residues. V was cut by 4 bases and J by 8 bases, with 14 bases left in between. Germline-derived CDR1 and CDR2 are SQVTM and ANQGSEA. The CDR3 region is CSVVVSPMGYTF. CDR3 sequence (DNA): TGCAGCGTTGTAGTCAGCCCAATGGGCTACACCTTC.

Regarding this clonotype: This likely comes from a read error, as the CDR3 has no conserved phenylalanine or tryptophan at its end. The DNA is left out, because the CDR3 cannot be placed on it with certainty; the CDR3 is given as TCRdb lists it. The gene calls are TRBV7-9 and TRBJ2-3; no DNA check was done on the table's D call, TRBD2. The length of the CDR3 is 15 amino acids, counting both ends. Per germline, CDR1 SEHNR and CDR2 FQNEAQ (reference sequence). Here the CDR3 reads CASSLASGDTDTLYS.